The T cell receptor beta chain described here comes from a study of blood T cell repertoires in COVID-19. Study information: The study drew acute and convalescent COVID-19 samples from the United States, Italy and Spain. T cells, B-cell-depleted T cells, or PBMCs provided the cDNA or gDNA that served as material.

Authors' data handling: Estimation of nucleated cell counts relied on the amplification of reference gene primers. Measured with immunoSEQ multiplex PCR; TCRdb has only the in-frame clones, and not every one. That table furnishes V, J and clone size, whereas the DNA furnished D and trimming. The sample lists 150,000 to 200,000 clones, around four fifths occurring once. V was pared by 2 bases and J by 0 bases, with 11 bases between. The CDR3 extends over 16 amino acids. Germline CDR1 is SGHDN and CDR2 is FVKESK. This clonotype originated in a woman in her 70s who had recovered from COVID-19. Sequencing used peripheral blood. This chain connects TRBV14 to TRBJ2-1, with D possibly being TRBD1 (6 bases). CDR3 nucleotide sequence: TGTGCCAGCAGCCAACTGGGGGCCACCTCCTACAATGAGCAGTTCTTC. It translates to CASSQLGATSYNEQFF.